What follows is one T cell receptor (beta chain) and its context. The table came from immunoSEQ multiplex PCR; TCRdb's copy has only in-frame clones and leaves some out. Among around 80,000 clones listed, about 88% were seen once. This specimen comes from a study of control samples from healthy donors and cancer patients. Sequences were obtained from blood. The receptor comes from a woman aged 50 to 65 in good health.

Here the CDR3 DNA reads TGTGCCAGCAGCCAAGAGGGACAGTACACTGAAGCTTTCTTT. Protein: CASSQEGQYTEAFF. This sequence joins TRBV3-1 (or the pseudogene TRBV3-2) and TRBJ1-1; 7 nucleotides agree with TRBD1. The germline V gene encodes CDR1 LGHDT and CDR2 YNNKEL (reference sequence). CDR3 length: 14 residues. Losses at the gene ends were 0 bases for V and 3 bases for J; bases not matched to a gene: 1.